This T cell receptor beta chain derives from a study of siplizumab effects on memory and regulatory T cells. Clones were sequenced by immunoSEQ multiplex PCR, and TCRdb holds only the in-frame ones, with some missing. The sample records some 80,000 clones, approximately 95% being singletons. The sequenced sample was CD8+ T cells sorted from blood. The source is a human donor in good health.

CDR3 protein: CASSLLGAVDQPQHF. The CDR3 DNA reads as TGTGCCAGCAGCTTACTCGGCGCGGTGGATCAGCCCCAGCATTTT. The rearrangement links TRBV7-6 to TRBJ1-5, with D unresolved. This CDR3 region has 15 residues. Between the trimmed V and J ends, which lost 2 bases and 5 bases, there was a span of 13 bases. CDR1 SGHVS and CDR2 FNYEAQ come from the germline V gene.